The T cell receptor beta chain under discussion was sequenced for a study of cytomegalovirus exposure and HLA in healthy donors. Background on the study: Earlier work reported around 110 million unique TCR beta sequences from approximately 180 million T cells. Broader study findings: Exclusion applied to some V segments, including TRBV6-2 and TRBV6-3, as they were indistinguishable. Associated with cytomegalovirus, according to the listing, were 150 to 200 TCR beta chains. In a later analysis, V- and J-gene trimming of beta chains associated with a DCLRE1C missense variant, replicated independently.

The CDR3 runs to 12 residues. Trimming took 3 bases from V and 11 from J, leaving 11 bases between them. Per germline, CDR1 SNHLY and CDR2 FYNNEI. Points on this clone: Antigen: not known.

The PCR was carried out with 60 Vbeta primers and 13 Jbeta primers. The method was immunoSEQ multiplex PCR; TCRdb's version includes in-frame clones alone and lacks a portion of them. The specimen's table records some 200,000 clones. The rearrangement links TRBV2 to TRBJ1-5, with D possibly being TRBD1 (5 bases). The sequenced sample was PBMCs. The sequence was obtained from a man in his thirties or forties in good health and CMV-seronegative. In nucleotides, the CDR3 is TGTGCCAGCAGTGAGGCAGGGTCGGCCCAGCATTTT. Translated, it gives CASSEAGSAQHF.